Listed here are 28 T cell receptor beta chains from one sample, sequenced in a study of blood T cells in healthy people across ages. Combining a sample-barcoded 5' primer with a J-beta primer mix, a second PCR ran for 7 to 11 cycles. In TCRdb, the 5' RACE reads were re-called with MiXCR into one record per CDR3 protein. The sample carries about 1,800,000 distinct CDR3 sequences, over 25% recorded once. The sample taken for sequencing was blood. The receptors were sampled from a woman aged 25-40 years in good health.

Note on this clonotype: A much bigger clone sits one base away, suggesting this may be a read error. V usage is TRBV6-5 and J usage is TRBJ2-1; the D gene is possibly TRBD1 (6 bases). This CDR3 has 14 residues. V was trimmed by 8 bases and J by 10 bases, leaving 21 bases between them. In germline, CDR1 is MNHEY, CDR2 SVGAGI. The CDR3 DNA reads TGTGCCAGCTCAACCGGGACACCCCCTTACGAGCAGTTCTTC. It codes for CASSTGTPPYEQFF.

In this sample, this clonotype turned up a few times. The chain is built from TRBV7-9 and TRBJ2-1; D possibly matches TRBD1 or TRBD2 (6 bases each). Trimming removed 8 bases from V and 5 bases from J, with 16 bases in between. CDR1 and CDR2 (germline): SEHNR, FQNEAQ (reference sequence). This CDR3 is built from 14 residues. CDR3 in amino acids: CASGLWGANNEQFF. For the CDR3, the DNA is TGTGCCAGCGGATTGTGGGGGGCGAACAATGAGCAGTTCTTC.

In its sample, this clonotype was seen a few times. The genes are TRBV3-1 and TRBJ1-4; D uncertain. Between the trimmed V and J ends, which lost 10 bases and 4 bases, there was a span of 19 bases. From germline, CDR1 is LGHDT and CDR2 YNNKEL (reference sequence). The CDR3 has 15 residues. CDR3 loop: CANTKPRPLNEKLFF. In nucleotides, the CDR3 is TGTGCCAATACGAAGCCGCGGCCTCTTAATGAAAAACTGTTTTTT.

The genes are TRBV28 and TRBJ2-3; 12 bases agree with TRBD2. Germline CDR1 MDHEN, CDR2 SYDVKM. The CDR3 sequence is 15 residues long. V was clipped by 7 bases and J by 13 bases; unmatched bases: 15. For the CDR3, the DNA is TGTGCCAGCACCCCAAATCTAGCGGGGGGGTTGAATAAGTATTTT. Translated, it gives CASTPNLAGGLNKYF.

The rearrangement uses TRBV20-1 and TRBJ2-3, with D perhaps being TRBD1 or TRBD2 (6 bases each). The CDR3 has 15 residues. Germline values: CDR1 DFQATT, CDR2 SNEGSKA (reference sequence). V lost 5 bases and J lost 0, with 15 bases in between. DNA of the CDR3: TGCAGTGCTCCCCGCGGGACACTGAGCACAGATACGCAGTATTTT. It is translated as CSAPRGTLSTDTQYF.

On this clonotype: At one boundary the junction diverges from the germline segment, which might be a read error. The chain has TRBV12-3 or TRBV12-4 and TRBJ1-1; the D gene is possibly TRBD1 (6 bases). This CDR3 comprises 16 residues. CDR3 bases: TGTACCAGCAGTTTAGGGCTGGGGGAGGGGGACACTGAAGCTTTCTTT. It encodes CTSSLGLGEGDTEAFF.

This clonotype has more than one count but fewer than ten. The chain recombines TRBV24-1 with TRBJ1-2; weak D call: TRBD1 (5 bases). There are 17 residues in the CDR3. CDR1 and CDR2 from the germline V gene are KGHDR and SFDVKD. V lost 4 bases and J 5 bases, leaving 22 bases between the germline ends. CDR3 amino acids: CATSDYLRGQGGYGYTF. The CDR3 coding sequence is TGTGCCACCAGTGACTACTTGCGCGGGCAGGGAGGATATGGCTACACCTTC.

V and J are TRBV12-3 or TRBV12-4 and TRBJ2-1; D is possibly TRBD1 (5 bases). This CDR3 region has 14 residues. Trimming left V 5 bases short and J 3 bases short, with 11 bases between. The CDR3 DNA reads TGTGCCAGCAGTCCGAGGACATACTACAATGAGCAGTTCTTC. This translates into CASSPRTYYNEQFF.

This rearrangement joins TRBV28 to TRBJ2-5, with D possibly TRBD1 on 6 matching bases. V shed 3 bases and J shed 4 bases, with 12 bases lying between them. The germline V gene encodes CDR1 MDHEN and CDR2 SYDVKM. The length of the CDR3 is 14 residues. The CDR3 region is CASSFVRGVETQYF. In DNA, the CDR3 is TGTGCCAGCAGTTTTGTCAGGGGCGTAGAGACCCAGTACTTC.

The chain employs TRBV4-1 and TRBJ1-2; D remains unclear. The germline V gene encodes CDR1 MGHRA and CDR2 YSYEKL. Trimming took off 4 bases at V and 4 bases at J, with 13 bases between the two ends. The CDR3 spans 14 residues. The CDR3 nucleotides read TGCGCCAGCAGCCCCCCTGGAAGCCGCTATGGCTACACCTTC. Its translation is CASSPPGSRYGYTF.

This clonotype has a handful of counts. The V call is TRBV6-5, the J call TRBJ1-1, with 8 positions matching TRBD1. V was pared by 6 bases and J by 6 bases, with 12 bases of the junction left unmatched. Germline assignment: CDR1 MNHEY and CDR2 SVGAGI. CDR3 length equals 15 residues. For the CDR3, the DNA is TGTGCCAGCAGCCAGGGGGCGCACGTTGCGGCTGAAGCTTTCTTT. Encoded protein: CASSQGAHVAAEAFF.

The CDR3 DNA sequence: TGCGCCAGTTCTAAAATAGGGGGCGCGATGAACACTGAAGCTTTCTTT. Translated, it gives CASSKIGGAMNTEAFF. The chain joins TRBV5-1 to TRBJ1-1, with 7 bases fitting TRBD1. The length of the CDR3 is 16 residues. Germline lookup yields CDR1 SGHRS and CDR2 YFSETQ. The junction had 13 bases not matched to a gene; V was cut back by 8 bases and J by 0 bases.

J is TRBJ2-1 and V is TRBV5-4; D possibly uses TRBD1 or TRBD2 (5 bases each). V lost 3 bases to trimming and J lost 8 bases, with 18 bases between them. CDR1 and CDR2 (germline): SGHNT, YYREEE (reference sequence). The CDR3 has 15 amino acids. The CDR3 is CASSSEGPLIDEQFF. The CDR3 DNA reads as TGTGCCAGCAGCTCTGAGGGGCCCCTCATCGATGAGCAGTTCTTC.

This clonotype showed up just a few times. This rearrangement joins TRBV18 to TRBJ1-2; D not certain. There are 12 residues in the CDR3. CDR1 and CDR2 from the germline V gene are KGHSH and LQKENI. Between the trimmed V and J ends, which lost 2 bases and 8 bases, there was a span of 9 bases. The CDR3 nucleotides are TGTGCCAGCTCACCAGACCCGGGGGGCTACACCTTC. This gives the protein CASSPDPGGYTF.

The chain's CDR3 is CASSSPGQVGYEQYF. CDR3 nucleotides: TGTGCCAGCAGTTCACCCGGACAGGTCGGCTACGAGCAGTACTTC. This chain links TRBV7-9 with TRBJ2-7; 7 positions agree with TRBD1. Looked up from germline, CDR1 is SEHNR and CDR2 is FQNEAQ (reference sequence). The ends lost 6 bases at V and 3 bases at J; junction bases unmatched: 11. The CDR3 sequence is 15 residues long.

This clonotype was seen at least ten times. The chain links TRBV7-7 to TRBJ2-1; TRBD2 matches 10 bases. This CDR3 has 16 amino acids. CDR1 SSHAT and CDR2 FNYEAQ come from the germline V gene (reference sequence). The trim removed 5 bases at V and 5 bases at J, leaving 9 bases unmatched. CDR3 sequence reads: CASSEWGTSENNEQFF. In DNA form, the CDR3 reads TGTGCCAGCAGCGAGTGGGGGACTAGCGAAAACAATGAGCAGTTCTTC.

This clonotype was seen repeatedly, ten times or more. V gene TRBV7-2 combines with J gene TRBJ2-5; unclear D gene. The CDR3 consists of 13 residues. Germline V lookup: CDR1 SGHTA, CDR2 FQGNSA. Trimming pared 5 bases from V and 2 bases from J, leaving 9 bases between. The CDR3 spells CASSAGLQETQYF. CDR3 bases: TGTGCCAGCAGCGCAGGCTTGCAAGAGACCCAGTACTTC.

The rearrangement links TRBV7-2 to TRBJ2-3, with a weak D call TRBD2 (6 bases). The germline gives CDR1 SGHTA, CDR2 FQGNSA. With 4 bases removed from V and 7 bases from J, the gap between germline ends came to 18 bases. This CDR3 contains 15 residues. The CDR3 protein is CASSSHLEGLNTQYF. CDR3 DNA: TGTGCCAGCAGCTCCCATTTGGAGGGGCTTAATACGCAGTATTTT.

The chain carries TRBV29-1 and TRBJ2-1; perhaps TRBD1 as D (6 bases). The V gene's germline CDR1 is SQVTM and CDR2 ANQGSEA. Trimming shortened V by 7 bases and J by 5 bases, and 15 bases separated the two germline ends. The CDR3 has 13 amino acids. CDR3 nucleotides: TGCAGCGGGATAATGGACAGCGACAATGAGCAGTTCTTC. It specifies CSGIMDSDNEQFF.

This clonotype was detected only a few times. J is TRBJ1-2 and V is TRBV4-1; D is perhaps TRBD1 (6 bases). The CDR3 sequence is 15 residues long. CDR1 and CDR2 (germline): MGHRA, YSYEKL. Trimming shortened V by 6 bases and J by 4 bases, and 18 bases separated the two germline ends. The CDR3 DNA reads TGCGCCAGCAGAAACACTCGGGGGGCAGGCTATGGCTACACCTTC. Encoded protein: CASRNTRGAGYGYTF.

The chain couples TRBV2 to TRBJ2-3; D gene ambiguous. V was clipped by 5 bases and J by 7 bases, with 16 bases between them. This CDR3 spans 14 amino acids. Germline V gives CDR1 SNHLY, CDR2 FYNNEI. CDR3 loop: CASSLYGAGHTQYF. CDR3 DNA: TGTGCCAGCAGTCTCTACGGTGCAGGACATACGCAGTATTTT.

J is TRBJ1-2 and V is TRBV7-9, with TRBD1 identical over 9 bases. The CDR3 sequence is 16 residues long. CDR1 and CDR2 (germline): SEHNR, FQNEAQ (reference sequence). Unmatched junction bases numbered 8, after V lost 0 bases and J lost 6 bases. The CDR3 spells CASSLARGQGANGYTF. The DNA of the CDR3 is TGTGCCAGCAGCTTAGCTAGGGGACAGGGTGCCAATGGCTACACCTTC.

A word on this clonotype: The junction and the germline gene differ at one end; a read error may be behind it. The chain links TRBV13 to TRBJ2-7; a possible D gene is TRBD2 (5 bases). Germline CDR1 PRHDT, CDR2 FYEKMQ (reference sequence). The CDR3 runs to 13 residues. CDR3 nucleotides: TGTGCCAGCAGCCCCGGGGAGTCCTCCGAGCAGTACTTC. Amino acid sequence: CASSPGESSEQYF.

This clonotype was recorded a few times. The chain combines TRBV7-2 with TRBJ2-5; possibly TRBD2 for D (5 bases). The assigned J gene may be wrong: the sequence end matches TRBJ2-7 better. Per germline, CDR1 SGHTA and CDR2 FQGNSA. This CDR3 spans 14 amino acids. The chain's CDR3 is CASRGLASSYEQYF. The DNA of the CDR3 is TGTGCCAGCCGCGGACTGGCATCCTCCTACGAGCAGTACTTC.

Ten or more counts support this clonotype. CDR3 DNA: TGTGCCAGCAGCACGGGAAATTCCAATGAGCAGTTCTTC. Its translation is CASSTGNSNEQFF. The V gene is TRBV27, the J gene TRBJ2-1, with D perhaps TRBD2 (5 bases). Trimming removed 6 bases at V and 6 bases at J, with 12 bases between. CDR1 and CDR2 from the germline V gene are MNHEY and SMNVEV (reference sequence). The length of the CDR3 is 13 residues.

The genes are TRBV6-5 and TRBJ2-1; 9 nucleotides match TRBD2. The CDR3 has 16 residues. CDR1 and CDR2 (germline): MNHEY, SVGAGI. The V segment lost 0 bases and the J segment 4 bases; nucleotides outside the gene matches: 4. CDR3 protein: CASSYSKRGVYNEQFF. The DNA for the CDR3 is TGTGCCAGCAGTTACTCTAAGCGGGGGGTATACAATGAGCAGTTCTTC.

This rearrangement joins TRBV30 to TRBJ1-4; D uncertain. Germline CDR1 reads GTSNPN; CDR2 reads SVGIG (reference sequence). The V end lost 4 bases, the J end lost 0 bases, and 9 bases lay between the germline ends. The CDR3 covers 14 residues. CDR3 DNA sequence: TGTGCCTGGACTGACGGAGCAACTAATGAAAAACTGTTTTTT. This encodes CAWTDGATNEKLFF.

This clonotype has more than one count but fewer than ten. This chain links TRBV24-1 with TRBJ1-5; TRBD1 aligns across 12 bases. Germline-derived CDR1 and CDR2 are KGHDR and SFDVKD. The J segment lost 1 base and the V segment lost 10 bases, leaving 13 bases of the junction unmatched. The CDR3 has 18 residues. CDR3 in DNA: TGTGCCACTAACCAGGGACAGGGGGCGAGAGGAAGCAATCAGCCCCAGCATTTT. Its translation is CATNQGQGARGSNQPQHF.